A selection of T cell receptor beta chains follows, all from one sample in a study of T cell repertoires in ileal Crohn's disease. Sequencing was performed with immunoSEQ multiplex PCR; in TCRdb, only in-frame clones are kept and a portion is missing. Counted here are about 1,400 clones, approximately 78% occurring once; the ten biggest clones make up around an eighth. Sequencing input: ileal tissue. Every receptor here comes from an adult with Crohn's disease. The CDR3 runs from the conserved cysteine through the conserved F or W. D genes are given only for firm matches. The listing skips clone size in some rows; elsewhere it reads once, few, many or a size class.

d_gene: .
v_gene: TRBV5-4
j_gene: TRBJ1-2
abundance: .
CDR3aa: CASSFRNPGFYGYTF
CDR3nt: TGTGCCAGCAGCTTTCGTAACCCAGGGTTCTATGGCTACACCTTC

d_gene: .
v_gene: TRBV12-5
j_gene: TRBJ1-3
abundance: .
CDR3aa: CASGIGSGNTIYF
CDR3nt: TGTGCTAGTGGAATCGGCTCTGGAAACACCATATATTTT

d_gene: TRBD1
v_gene: TRBV10-3
j_gene: TRBJ2-1
abundance: .
CDR3aa: CAISEEGASEQFF
CDR3nt: TGTGCCATCAGTGAAGAGGGGGCTAGTGAGCAGTTCTTC

d_gene: TRBD2
v_gene: TRBV6-5
j_gene: TRBJ2-7
abundance: once
CDR3aa: CASSKTGLAVDEQYF
CDR3nt: TGTGCCAGCAGTAAGACGGGACTAGCGGTGGATGAGCAGTACTTC

d_gene: .
v_gene: TRBV20-1
j_gene: TRBJ1-3
abundance: .
CDR3aa: CSAETGDTIYF
CDR3nt: TGCAGTGCCGAAACGGGGGACACCATATATTTT

d_gene: .
v_gene: TRBV27
j_gene: TRBJ1-1
abundance: .
CDR3aa: CASSFLLGQAAEAFF
CDR3nt: TGTGCCAGCAGTTTCCTCCTGGGCCAGGCCGCTGAAGCTTTCTTT

d_gene: TRBD1
v_gene: TRBV6-1
j_gene: TRBJ2-7
abundance: .
CDR3aa: CASQRTGGADHEQYF
CDR3nt: TGTGCCAGCCAGCGGACAGGGGGCGCTGACCACGAGCAGTACTTC

d_gene: TRBD1
v_gene: TRBV5-1
j_gene: TRBJ2-7
abundance: .
CDR3aa: CASSFGTGGSYEQYF
CDR3nt: TGCGCCAGCAGCTTTGGGACAGGGGGCTCCTACGAGCAGTACTTC

d_gene: TRBD2
v_gene: TRBV28
j_gene: TRBJ2-5
abundance: .
CDR3aa: CASSLMGPGGGPLETQYF
CDR3nt: TGTGCCAGCAGTTTAATGGGGCCTGGGGGAGGGCCTTTGGAGACCCAGTACTTC

d_gene: .
v_gene: TRBV6-5
j_gene: TRBJ1-2
abundance: .
CDR3aa: CASSLGAGLGNYGYTF
CDR3nt: TGTGCCAGCAGTTTAGGGGCCGGCTTAGGGAACTATGGCTACACCTTC

d_gene: .
v_gene: TRBV27
j_gene: TRBJ2-7
abundance: .
CDR3aa: CASTLSSGTYEQYF
CDR3nt: TGTGCCAGCACCCTGAGTTCAGGGACCTACGAGCAGTACTTC

d_gene: .
v_gene: TRBV19
j_gene: TRBJ2-7
abundance: .
CDR3aa: CASSRVGPYEQYF
CDR3nt: TGTGCCAGTAGTCGAGTGGGCCCCTACGAGCAGTACTTC

d_gene: TRBD1
v_gene: TRBV5-6
j_gene: TRBJ1-1
abundance: .
CDR3aa: CASRKTGFGRMNTEAFF
CDR3nt: TGTGCCAGCAGAAAGACAGGGTTTGGGCGCATGAACACTGAAGCTTTCTTT

d_gene: TRBD2
v_gene: TRBV4-2
j_gene: TRBJ2-5
abundance: .
CDR3aa: CASSQKTMGGGGETQYF
CDR3nt: TGTGCCAGCAGCCAAAAAACAATGGGCGGGGGTGGCGAGACCCAGTACTTC

d_gene: .
v_gene: TRBV4-1
j_gene: TRBJ2-3
abundance: .
CDR3aa: CASSQERTSTDTQYF
CDR3nt: TGCGCCAGCAGCCAAGAAAGGACTAGCACAGATACGCAGTATTTT

d_gene: TRBD1
v_gene: TRBV5-1
j_gene: TRBJ2-1
abundance: .
CDR3aa: CASSRGQNRYNEQFF
CDR3nt: TGCGCCAGCAGCCGGGGACAGAACCGTTACAATGAGCAGTTCTTC

d_gene: .
v_gene: TRBV15
j_gene: TRBJ1-1
abundance: .
CDR3aa: CATSRGGDEDTEAFF
CDR3nt: TGTGCCACCAGCAGAGGCGGGGACGAGGACACTGAAGCTTTCTTT

d_gene: .
v_gene: TRBV30
j_gene: TRBJ1-4
abundance: .
CDR3aa: CAWSVLEKLFF
CDR3nt: TGTGCCTGGAGTGTACTAGAAAAACTGTTTTTT

d_gene: TRBD1
v_gene: TRBV9
j_gene: TRBJ2-1
abundance: .
CDR3aa: CASSVGGGQGYNEQFF
CDR3nt: TGTGCCAGCAGCGTAGGAGGGGGACAGGGATACAATGAGCAGTTCTTC

d_gene: TRBD1
v_gene: TRBV7-2
j_gene: TRBJ2-7
abundance: .
CDR3aa: CASSATGTGSYEQYF
CDR3nt: TGTGCCAGCAGCGCTACCGGGACAGGGTCCTACGAGCAGTACTTC

d_gene: .
v_gene: TRBV6-1
j_gene: TRBJ1-1
abundance: .
CDR3aa: CASSVVGQNTEAFF
CDR3nt: TGTGCCAGCAGTGTCGTTGGACAAAACACTGAAGCTTTCTTT

d_gene: .
v_gene: TRBV7-9
j_gene: TRBJ2-7
abundance: .
CDR3aa: CASSLDGAATYEQYF
CDR3nt: TGTGCCAGCAGCTTAGATGGGGCTGCAACCTACGAGCAGTACTTC

d_gene: .
v_gene: TRBV27
j_gene: TRBJ1-5
abundance: .
CDR3aa: CASSRGLSGQPQHF
CDR3nt: TGTGCCAGCAGTAGAGGGCTCAGCGGTCAGCCCCAGCATTTT

d_gene: .
v_gene: TRBV4-2
j_gene: TRBJ2-7
abundance: .
CDR3aa: CASSIRPGSYEQYF
CDR3nt: TGTGCCAGCAGTATTAGGCCGGGGAGCTACGAGCAGTACTTC

d_gene: TRBD2
v_gene: TRBV7-3
j_gene: TRBJ2-2
abundance: few
CDR3aa: CASSSTGTSIWNTGELFF
CDR3nt: TGTGCCAGCAGCTCCACCGGGACTAGTATTTGGAACACCGGGGAGCTGTTTTTT

d_gene: .
v_gene: TRBV5-1
j_gene: TRBJ2-7
abundance: .
CDR3aa: CASSWAQNYEQYF
CDR3nt: TGCGCCAGCAGCTGGGCCCAAAACTACGAGCAGTACTTC

d_gene: TRBD2
v_gene: TRBV29-1
j_gene: TRBJ2-5
abundance: .
CDR3aa: CSVLARRETQYF
CDR3nt: TGCAGCGTACTAGCGAGGAGAGAGACCCAGTACTTC

d_gene: TRBD1
v_gene: TRBV29-1
j_gene: TRBJ1-2
abundance: .
CDR3aa: CSVADRANYGYTF
CDR3nt: TGCAGCGTCGCAGACAGGGCTAACTATGGCTACACCTTC

d_gene: .
v_gene: TRBV4-1
j_gene: TRBJ1-1
abundance: .
CDR3aa: CASSQESQGRAFF
CDR3nt: TGCGCCAGCAGCCAAGAAAGTCAGGGAAGGGCTTTCTTT

d_gene: TRBD1
v_gene: TRBV9
j_gene: TRBJ1-1
abundance: .
CDR3aa: CASSVGQGIAEAFF
CDR3nt: TGTGCCAGCAGCGTAGGACAGGGAATCGCTGAAGCTTTCTTT

d_gene: TRBD1
v_gene: TRBV7-9
j_gene: TRBJ1-1
abundance: .
CDR3aa: CASSPRTGLNTEAFF
CDR3nt: TGTGCCAGCAGCCCCCGGACAGGATTGAACACTGAAGCTTTCTTT

d_gene: TRBD1
v_gene: TRBV6-5
j_gene: TRBJ1-2
abundance: .
CDR3aa: CASRDRGPYGYTF
CDR3nt: TGTGCCAGCAGGGACAGGGGACCCTATGGCTACACCTTC

d_gene: .
v_gene: TRBV11-2
j_gene: TRBJ2-5
abundance: .
CDR3aa: CASSSRVGLPETQYF
CDR3nt: TGTGCCAGCAGCTCCAGGGTCGGCCTCCCAGAGACCCAGTACTTC

d_gene: .
v_gene: TRBV27
j_gene: TRBJ2-3
abundance: .
CDR3aa: CASSITREPGPQYF
CDR3nt: TGTGCCAGCAGTATAACTAGGGAGCCCGGCCCGCAGTATTTT

d_gene: TRBD1
v_gene: TRBV30
j_gene: TRBJ2-7
abundance: .
CDR3aa: CAWSDNWDRGTYEQYF
CDR3nt: TGTGCCTGGAGTGACAACTGGGACAGGGGAACCTACGAGCAGTACTTC

d_gene: .
v_gene: TRBV7-2
j_gene: TRBJ2-7
abundance: once
CDR3aa: CASSLSEGYEQYF
CDR3nt: TGTGCCAGCAGCTTATCTGAGGGCTACGAGCAGTACTTC

d_gene: TRBD1
v_gene: TRBV13
j_gene: TRBJ1-2
abundance: .
CDR3aa: CASSSIRQGAGYGYTF
CDR3nt: TGTGCCAGCAGCTCGATACGACAGGGGGCGGGTTATGGCTACACCTTC

d_gene: .
v_gene: TRBV5-1
j_gene: TRBJ2-7
abundance: .
CDR3aa: CASSLAPGYGDYEQYF
CDR3nt: TGCGCCAGCAGCTTGGCCCCGGGATATGGAGACTACGAGCAGTACTTC

d_gene: TRBD2
v_gene: TRBV7-9
j_gene: TRBJ2-7
abundance: .
CDR3aa: CASSFGSGGPLSSYEQYF
CDR3nt: TGTGCCAGCAGCTTCGGTAGCGGGGGCCCGTTGAGCTCCTACGAGCAGTACTTC

d_gene: TRBD2
v_gene: TRBV2
j_gene: TRBJ2-1
abundance: few
CDR3aa: CASSGLGGGRRGEQFF
CDR3nt: TGTGCCAGCAGTGGTTTGGGCGGGGGACGACGAGGTGAGCAGTTCTTC

d_gene: TRBD1
v_gene: TRBV5-4
j_gene: TRBJ1-6
abundance: .
CDR3aa: CASSSGTGGSPLHF
CDR3nt: TGTGCCAGCAGCTCCGGGACAGGTGGATCACCCCTCCACTTT

d_gene: TRBD1
v_gene: TRBV6-5
j_gene: TRBJ1-6
abundance: .
CDR3aa: CASTPDRGNSPLHF
CDR3nt: TGTGCCAGCACCCCGGACAGGGGAAATTCACCCCTCCACTTT

d_gene: .
v_gene: TRBV6-1
j_gene: TRBJ1-5
abundance: .
CDR3aa: CASSGQSNQPQHF
CDR3nt: TGTGCCAGCTCCGGACAGTCCAATCAGCCCCAGCATTTT

d_gene: .
v_gene: TRBV6-5
j_gene: TRBJ1-1
abundance: .
CDR3aa: CASSDSRVMNTEAFF
CDR3nt: TGTGCCAGCAGCGACTCCAGGGTTATGAACACTGAAGCTTTCTTT

d_gene: TRBD2
v_gene: TRBV11-2
j_gene: TRBJ2-1
abundance: .
CDR3aa: CASSLDVEGVAGEQFF
CDR3nt: TGTGCCAGCAGCTTAGATGTTGAAGGGGTAGCGGGTGAGCAGTTCTTC

d_gene: .
v_gene: TRBV7-8
j_gene: TRBJ1-2
abundance: .
CDR3aa: CASSAETGFYGYTF
CDR3nt: TGTGCCAGCAGTGCTGAAACAGGGTTCTATGGCTACACCTTC

d_gene: .
v_gene: TRBV2
j_gene: TRBJ1-1
abundance: .
CDR3aa: CASREGLYPAFF
CDR3nt: TGTGCCAGCAGAGAGGGCTTGTACCCAGCTTTCTTT

d_gene: TRBD2
v_gene: TRBV4-1
j_gene: TRBJ2-5
abundance: .
CDR3aa: CASSQDPAGPKETQYF
CDR3nt: TGCGCCAGCAGCCAAGATCCAGCGGGGCCAAAAGAGACCCAGTACTTC

d_gene: TRBD1
v_gene: TRBV30
j_gene: TRBJ1-1
abundance: .
CDR3aa: CAWSRDRDGEAFF
CDR3nt: TGTGCCTGGAGTAGGGACAGGGACGGTGAAGCTTTCTTT

d_gene: .
v_gene: TRBV4-1
j_gene: TRBJ1-5
abundance: .
CDR3aa: CASSQGNRVDQPQHF
CDR3nt: TGCGCCAGCAGCCAAGGTAACAGGGTAGATCAGCCCCAGCATTTT

d_gene: TRBD2
v_gene: TRBV28
j_gene: TRBJ2-7
abundance: few
CDR3aa: CASSDPGGFYEQYF
CDR3nt: TGTGCCAGCAGCGACCCGGGGGGTTTCTACGAGCAGTACTTC

d_gene: .
v_gene: TRBV5-1
j_gene: TRBJ1-1
abundance: .
CDR3aa: CASSREGDDTEAFF
CDR3nt: TGCGCCAGCAGCCGAGAAGGGGATGACACTGAAGCTTTCTTT

d_gene: TRBD1
v_gene: TRBV5-5
j_gene: TRBJ1-2
abundance: .
CDR3aa: CASSGPGNRGSVYGYTF
CDR3nt: TGTGCCAGCAGCGGTCCCGGGAACAGGGGTTCGGTCTATGGCTACACCTTC

d_gene: .
v_gene: TRBV5-8
j_gene: TRBJ2-3
abundance: .
CDR3aa: CASIEGGGDLRDTQYF
CDR3nt: TGTGCCAGCATAGAAGGGGGGGGCGACTTGCGAGATACGCAGTATTTT

d_gene: TRBD2
v_gene: TRBV5-1
j_gene: TRBJ2-1
abundance: once
CDR3aa: CASSRTSGGSSYNEQFF
CDR3nt: TGCGCCAGCAGCCGTACTAGCGGGGGGAGCTCCTACAATGAGCAGTTCTTC

d_gene: .
v_gene: TRBV30
j_gene: TRBJ1-1
abundance: .
CDR3aa: CAWSVRRGRGNTEAFF
CDR3nt: TGTGCCTGGAGTGTAAGGAGGGGAAGGGGGAACACTGAAGCTTTCTTT

d_gene: TRBD2
v_gene: TRBV11-3
j_gene: TRBJ2-1
abundance: .
CDR3aa: CASSPLGLAGYNEQFF
CDR3nt: TGTGCCAGCAGCCCCTTGGGACTAGCGGGGTACAATGAGCAGTTCTTC

d_gene: .
v_gene: TRBV9
j_gene: TRBJ2-1
abundance: .
CDR3aa: CASSAPSQPTQGRAHNEQFF
CDR3nt: TGTGCCAGCAGCGCCCCGTCCCAGCCAACTCAGGGTCGAGCACACAATGAGCAGTTCTTC

d_gene: .
v_gene: TRBV6-5
j_gene: TRBJ2-7
abundance: .
CDR3aa: CASSYDWVPGKEQYF
CDR3nt: TGTGCCAGCAGTTACGATTGGGTCCCGGGAAAGGAGCAGTACTTC

d_gene: .
v_gene: TRBV6-6
j_gene: TRBJ1-1
abundance: .
CDR3aa: CASSYIQGNFPTEAFF
CDR3nt: TGTGCCAGCAGTTACATCCAGGGTAATTTCCCCACTGAAGCTTTCTTT